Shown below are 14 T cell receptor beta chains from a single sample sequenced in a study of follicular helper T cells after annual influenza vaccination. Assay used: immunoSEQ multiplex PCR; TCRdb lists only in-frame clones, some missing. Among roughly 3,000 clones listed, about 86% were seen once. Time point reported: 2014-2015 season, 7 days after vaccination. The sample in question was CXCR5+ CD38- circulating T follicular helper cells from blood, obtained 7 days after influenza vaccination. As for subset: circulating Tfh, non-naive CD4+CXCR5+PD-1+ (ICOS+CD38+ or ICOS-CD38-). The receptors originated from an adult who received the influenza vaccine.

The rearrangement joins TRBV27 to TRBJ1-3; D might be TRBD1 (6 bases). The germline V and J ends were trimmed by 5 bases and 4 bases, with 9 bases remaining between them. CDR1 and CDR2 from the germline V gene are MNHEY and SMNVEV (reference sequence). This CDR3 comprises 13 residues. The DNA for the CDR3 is TGTGCCAGCAGTACAGGGATAGGAAACACCATATATTTT. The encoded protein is CASSTGIGNTIYF.

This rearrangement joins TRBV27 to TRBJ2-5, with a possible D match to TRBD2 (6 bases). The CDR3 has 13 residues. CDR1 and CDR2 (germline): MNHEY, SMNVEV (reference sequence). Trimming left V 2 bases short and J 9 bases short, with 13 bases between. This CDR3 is CASSLVFAGSQYF. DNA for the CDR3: TGTGCCAGCAGTTTAGTTTTCGCGGGGTCCCAGTACTTC.

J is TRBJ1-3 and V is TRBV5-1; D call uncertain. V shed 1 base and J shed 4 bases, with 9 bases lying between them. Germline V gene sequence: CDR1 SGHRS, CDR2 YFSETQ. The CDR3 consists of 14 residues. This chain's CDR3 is CASSLMGSGNTIYF. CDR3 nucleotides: TGCGCCAGCAGCTTGATGGGGAGCGGAAACACCATATATTTT.

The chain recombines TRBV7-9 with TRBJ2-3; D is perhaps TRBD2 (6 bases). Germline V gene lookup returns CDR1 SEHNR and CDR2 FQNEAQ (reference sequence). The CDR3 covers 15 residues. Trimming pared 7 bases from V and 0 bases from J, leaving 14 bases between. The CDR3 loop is CASTASGLSTDTQYF. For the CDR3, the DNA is TGTGCCAGCACCGCCAGCGGGCTTAGCACAGATACGCAGTATTTT. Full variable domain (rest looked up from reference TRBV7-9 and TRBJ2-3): DTGVSQNPRHKITKRGQNVTFRCDPISEHNRLYWYRQTLGQGPEFLTYFQNEAQLEKSRLLSDRFSAERPKGSFSTLEIQRTEQGDSAMYLCASTASGLSTDTQYFGPGTRLTVL.

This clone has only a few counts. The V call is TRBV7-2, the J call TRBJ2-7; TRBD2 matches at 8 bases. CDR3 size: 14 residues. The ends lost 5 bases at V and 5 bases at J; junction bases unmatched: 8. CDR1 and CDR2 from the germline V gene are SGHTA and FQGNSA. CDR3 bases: TGTGCCAGCAGCAGGGGACTAGTTGGTAACGAGCAGTACTTC. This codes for CASSRGLVGNEQYF.

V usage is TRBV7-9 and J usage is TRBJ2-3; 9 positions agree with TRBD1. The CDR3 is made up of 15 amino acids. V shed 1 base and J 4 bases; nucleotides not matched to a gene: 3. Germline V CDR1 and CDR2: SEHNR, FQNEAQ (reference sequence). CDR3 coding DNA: TGTGCCAGCAGCTTAGGGACAGGGGAGGCAGATACGCAGTATTTT. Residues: CASSLGTGEADTQYF. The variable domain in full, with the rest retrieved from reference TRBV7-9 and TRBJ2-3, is DTGVSQNPRHKITKRGQNVTFRCDPISEHNRLYWYRQTLGQGPEFLTYFQNEAQLEKSRLLSDRFSAERPKGSFSTLEIQRTEQGDSAMYLCASSLGTGEADTQYFGPGTRLTVL.

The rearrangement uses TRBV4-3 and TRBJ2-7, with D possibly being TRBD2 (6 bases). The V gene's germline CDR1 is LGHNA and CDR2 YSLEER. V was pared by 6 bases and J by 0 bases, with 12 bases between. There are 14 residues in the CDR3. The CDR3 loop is CASRPGLNSYEQYF. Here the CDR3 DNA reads TGCGCCAGCAGACCGGGACTGAACTCCTACGAGCAGTACTTC.

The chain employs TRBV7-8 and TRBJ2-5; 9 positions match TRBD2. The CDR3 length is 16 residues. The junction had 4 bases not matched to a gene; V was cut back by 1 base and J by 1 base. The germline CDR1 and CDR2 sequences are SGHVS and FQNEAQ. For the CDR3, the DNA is TGTGCCAGCAGCTTAGGCTCTAGCGGGACCCAAGAGACCCAGTACTTC. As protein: CASSLGSSGTQETQYF. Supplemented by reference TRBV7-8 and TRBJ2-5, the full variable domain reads GAGVSQSPRYKVAKRGQDVALRCDPISGHVSLFWYQQALGQGPEFLTYFQNEAQLDKSGLPSDRFFAERPEGSVSTLKIQRTQQEDSAVYLCASSLGSSGTQETQYFGPGTRLLVL.

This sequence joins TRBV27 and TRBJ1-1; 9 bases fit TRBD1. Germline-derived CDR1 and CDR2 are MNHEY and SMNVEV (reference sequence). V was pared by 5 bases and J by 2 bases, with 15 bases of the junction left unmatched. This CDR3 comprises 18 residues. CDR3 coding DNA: TGTGCCAGCAGTGTCCGAACCGGGACAGGGTGGGGAAACACTGAAGCTTTCTTT. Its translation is CASSVRTGTGWGNTEAFF.

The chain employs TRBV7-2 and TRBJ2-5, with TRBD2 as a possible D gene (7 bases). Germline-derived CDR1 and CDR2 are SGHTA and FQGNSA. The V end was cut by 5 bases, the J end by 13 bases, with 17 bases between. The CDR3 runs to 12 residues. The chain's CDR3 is CASSQGGAVGYF. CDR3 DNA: TGTGCCAGCAGCCAAGGGGGGGCGGTAGGGTACTTC.

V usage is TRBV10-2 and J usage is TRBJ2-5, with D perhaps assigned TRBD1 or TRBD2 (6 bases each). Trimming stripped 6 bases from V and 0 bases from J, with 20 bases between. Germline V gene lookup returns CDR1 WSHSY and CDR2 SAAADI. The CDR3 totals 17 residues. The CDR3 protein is CASSQTSVGGHQETQYF. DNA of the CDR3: TGCGCCAGCAGCCAAACCTCTGTGGGGGGCCACCAAGAGACCCAGTACTTC.

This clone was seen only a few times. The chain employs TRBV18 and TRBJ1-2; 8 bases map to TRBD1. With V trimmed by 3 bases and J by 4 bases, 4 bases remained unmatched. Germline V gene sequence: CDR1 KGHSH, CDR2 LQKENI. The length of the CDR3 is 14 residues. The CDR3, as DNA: TGTGCCAGCTCACCCGACAGGGGAGGCTATGGCTACACCTTC. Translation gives CASSPDRGGYGYTF.

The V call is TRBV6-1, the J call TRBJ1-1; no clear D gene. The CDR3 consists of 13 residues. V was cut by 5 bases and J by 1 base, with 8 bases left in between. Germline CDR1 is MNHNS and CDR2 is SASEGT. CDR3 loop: CASSLHRNTEAFF. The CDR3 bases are TGTGCCAGCAGTCTTCACAGGAACACTGAAGCTTTCTTT.

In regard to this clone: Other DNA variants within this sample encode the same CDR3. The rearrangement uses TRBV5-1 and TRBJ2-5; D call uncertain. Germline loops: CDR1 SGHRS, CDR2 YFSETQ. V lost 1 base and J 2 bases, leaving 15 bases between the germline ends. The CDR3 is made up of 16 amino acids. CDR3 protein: CASSLSVLLGQETQYF. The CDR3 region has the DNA TGCGCCAGCAGCTTGTCGGTTCTCTTAGGTCAAGAGACCCAGTACTTC. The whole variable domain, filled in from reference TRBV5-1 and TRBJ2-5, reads KAGVTQTPRYLIKTRGQQVTLSCSPISGHRSVSWYQQTPGQGLQFLFEYFSETQRNKGNFPGRFSGRQFSNSRSEMNVSTLELGDSALYLCASSLSVLLGQETQYFGPGTRLLVL.